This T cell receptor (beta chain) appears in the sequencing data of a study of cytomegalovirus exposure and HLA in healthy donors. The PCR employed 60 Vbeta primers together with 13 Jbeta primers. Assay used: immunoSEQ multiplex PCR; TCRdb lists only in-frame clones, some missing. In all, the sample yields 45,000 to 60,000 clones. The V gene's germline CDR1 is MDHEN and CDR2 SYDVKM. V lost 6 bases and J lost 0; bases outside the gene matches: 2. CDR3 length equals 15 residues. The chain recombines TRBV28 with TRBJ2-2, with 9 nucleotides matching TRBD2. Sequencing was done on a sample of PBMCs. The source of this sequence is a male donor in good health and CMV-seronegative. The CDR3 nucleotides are TGTGCCAGCAGGCGGGGGGGCCCGAACACCGGGGAGCTGTTTTTT. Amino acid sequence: CASRRGGPNTGELFF. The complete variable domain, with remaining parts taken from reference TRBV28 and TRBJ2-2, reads DVKVTQSSRYLVKRTGEKVFLECVQDMDHENMFWYRQDPGLGLRLIYFSYDVKMKEKGDIPEGYSVSREKKERFSLILESASTNQTSMYLCASRRGGPNTGELFFGEGSRLTVL.